This TCR beta chain comes out of a study of blood T cells in healthy people across ages. Germline V gene lookup returns CDR1 ENHRY and CDR2 SYGVKD. There are 13 residues in the CDR3. Alongside a J-beta primer mix, a sample-barcoded 5' primer served in a second PCR lasting roughly 7 to 11 cycles. TCRdb reprocessed the 5' RACE reads with MiXCR, giving one entry per CDR3 protein. The sample has approximately 690,000 distinct CDR3 sequences; approximately 40% are singletons. This clonotype was counted a few times. A much bigger clone sits one base away, suggesting this may be a read error. This receptor was taken from an older man in good health. The sequencing sample was made of blood. This chain connects TRBV10-3 to TRBJ2-1; D is undetermined. The tail of the sequence fits TRBJ2-7 better, so the J call may be wrong. In DNA form, the CDR3 reads TGTGCCATCAGCCCGAGCAGTTACAATGAGCAGTACTTC. It is translated as CAISPSSYNEQYF.